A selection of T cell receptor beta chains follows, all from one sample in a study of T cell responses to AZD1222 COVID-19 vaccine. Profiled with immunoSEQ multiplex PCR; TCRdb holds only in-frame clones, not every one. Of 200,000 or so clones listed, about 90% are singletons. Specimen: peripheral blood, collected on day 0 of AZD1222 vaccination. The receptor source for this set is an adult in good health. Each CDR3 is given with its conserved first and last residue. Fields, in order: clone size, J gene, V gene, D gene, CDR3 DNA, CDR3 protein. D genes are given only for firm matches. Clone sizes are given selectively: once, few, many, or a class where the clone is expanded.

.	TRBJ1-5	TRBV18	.	TGTGCCAGCTCACCACAGGGGGGGCCCCAGCATTTT	CASSPQGGPQHF
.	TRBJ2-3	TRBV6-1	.	TGTGCCAGCAGTGAATGGCGACAGAGCACAGATACGCAGTATTTT	CASSEWRQSTDTQYF
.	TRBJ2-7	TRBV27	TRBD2	TGTGCCAGCGCGGGCGGGGGGACTTTTTTCGAGCAGTACTTC	CASAGGGTFFEQYF
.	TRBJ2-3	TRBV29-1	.	TGCAGCGTTGAAGGGACAGAACTTAGCACAGATACGCAGTATTTT	CSVEGTELSTDTQYF
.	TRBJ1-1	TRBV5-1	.	TGCGCCAGCAGGGGGTCGAACACTGAAGCTTTCTTT	CASRGSNTEAFF
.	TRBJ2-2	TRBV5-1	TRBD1	TGCGCCAGCAGCTCGACCAGGGGGCCCGGGGAGCTGTTTTTT	CASSSTRGPGELFF
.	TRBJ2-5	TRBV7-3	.	TGTGCCAGCAGCGCAGGGGAGATGGAGACCCAGTACTTC	CASSAGEMETQYF
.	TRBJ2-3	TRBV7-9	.	TGTGCCAGCAGCTTAGCCCGGACCGCCACAGATACGCAGTATTTT	CASSLARTATDTQYF
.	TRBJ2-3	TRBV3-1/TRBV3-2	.	TGTGCCAGCAGCCAAGAGGGAGAACAGTATTTT	CASSQEGEQYF
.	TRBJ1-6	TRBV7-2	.	TGTGCCAGCAGCTTCGGGTCTGATTCACCCCTCCACTTT	CASSFGSDSPLHF
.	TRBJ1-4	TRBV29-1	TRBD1	TGCAGCGCTGGCCACGGACAGGGCCCTAATGAAAAACTGTTTTTT	CSAGHGQGPNEKLFF
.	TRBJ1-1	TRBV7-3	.	TGTGCCAGCAGCTTAATACTGGACACTGAAGCTTTCTTT	CASSLILDTEAFF
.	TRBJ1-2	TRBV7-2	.	TGTGCCAGCAGCTCCCACCAACTCTCTAACTATGGCTACACCTTC	CASSSHQLSNYGYTF
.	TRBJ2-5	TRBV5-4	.	TGTGCCAGCAGCCCTGACAGGCGGGCAGAGACCCAGTACTTC	CASSPDRRAETQYF
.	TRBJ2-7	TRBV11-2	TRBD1	TGTGCCAGCAGTCCGGGACAGGGTGTCTACGAGCAGTACTTC	CASSPGQGVYEQYF
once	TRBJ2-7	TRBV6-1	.	TGTGCCAGCAGTGAAGGATTTGACTACGAGCAGTACTTC	CASSEGFDYEQYF
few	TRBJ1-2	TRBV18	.	TGTGCCAGCTCCGAAATCGACTATGGCTACACCTTC	CASSEIDYGYTF
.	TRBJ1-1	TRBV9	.	TGTGCCAGCAGCGTAGGAGGGCGCACTGAAGCTTTCTTT	CASSVGGRTEAFF
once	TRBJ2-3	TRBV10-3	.	TGTGCCATCAGTGTTCCGGGAAGCACAGATACGCAGTATTTT	CAISVPGSTDTQYF
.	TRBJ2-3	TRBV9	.	TGTGCCAGCAGCGTAGCCTCGGATACGCAGTATTTT	CASSVASDTQYF
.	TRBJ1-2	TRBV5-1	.	TGCGCCAGCAGCCCCGGACAGTACTATGGCTACACCTTC	CASSPGQYYGYTF
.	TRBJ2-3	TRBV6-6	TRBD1	TGTGCCAGCAGTCCTCGGACAGGGGGAATGGGTACGCAGTATTTT	CASSPRTGGMGTQYF
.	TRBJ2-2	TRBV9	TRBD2	TGTGCCAGCAGCCTCACTAGCGGGGGGCCCACTAACACCGGGGAGCTGTTTTTT	CASSLTSGGPTNTGELFF
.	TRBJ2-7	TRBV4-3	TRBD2	TGCGCCAGCAGCCAAGACCACAGGGCGGGAGGGCTATACGAGCAGTACTTC	CASSQDHRAGGLYEQYF
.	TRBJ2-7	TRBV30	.	TGTGCCTGGAGTCCGGGCTACGAGCAGTACTTC	CAWSPGYEQYF
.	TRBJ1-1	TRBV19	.	TGTGCCAGTAGTATGGCCAGGGAGACGGTGAACACTGAAGCTTTCTTT	CASSMARETVNTEAFF
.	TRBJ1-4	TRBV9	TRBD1	TGTGCCAGCAGCATCCGACAGGGTTTGAGTAATGAAAAACTGTTTTTT	CASSIRQGLSNEKLFF
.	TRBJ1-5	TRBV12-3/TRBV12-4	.	TGTGCCAGCAGTTTGGGGGGCCGGTTGGCCCAGCATTTT	CASSLGGRLAQHF
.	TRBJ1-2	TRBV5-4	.	TGTGCCAGCAGCGGGGAGGGACCGAGCTCTTATGGCTACACCTTC	CASSGEGPSSYGYTF
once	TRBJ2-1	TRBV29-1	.	TGCAGCGTAGGTGTGGTGTGGCATGAGCAGTTCTTC	CSVGVVWHEQFF
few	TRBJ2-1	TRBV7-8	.	TGTGCCAGCAGCTTAGCCGAGGCCAGATACAATGAGCAGTTCTTC	CASSLAEARYNEQFF
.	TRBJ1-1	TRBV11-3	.	TGTGCCAGCAGCTTAGCCGGCAAGAAGAACACTGAAGCTTTCTTT	CASSLAGKKNTEAFF
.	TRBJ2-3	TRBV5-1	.	TGCGCCAGCAGCTTGGAGGGGCGAGATACGCAGTATTTT	CASSLEGRDTQYF
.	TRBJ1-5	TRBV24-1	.	TGTGCCACCAGTACGGCCAGGAGCAATCAGCCCCAGCATTTT	CATSTARSNQPQHF
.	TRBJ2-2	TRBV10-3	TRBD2	TGTGCCATCAGTGTAGGGCTAGCGGGGACCGGGGAGCTGTTTTTT	CAISVGLAGTGELFF
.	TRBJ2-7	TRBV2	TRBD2	TGTGCCAGCAGTGATCCCCCTAGCGGGACCTACGAGCAGTACTTC	CASSDPPSGTYEQYF
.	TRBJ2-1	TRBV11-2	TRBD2	TGTGCCAGCACCCCGGGGGGGATGCACAATGAGCAGTTCTTC	CASTPGGMHNEQFF